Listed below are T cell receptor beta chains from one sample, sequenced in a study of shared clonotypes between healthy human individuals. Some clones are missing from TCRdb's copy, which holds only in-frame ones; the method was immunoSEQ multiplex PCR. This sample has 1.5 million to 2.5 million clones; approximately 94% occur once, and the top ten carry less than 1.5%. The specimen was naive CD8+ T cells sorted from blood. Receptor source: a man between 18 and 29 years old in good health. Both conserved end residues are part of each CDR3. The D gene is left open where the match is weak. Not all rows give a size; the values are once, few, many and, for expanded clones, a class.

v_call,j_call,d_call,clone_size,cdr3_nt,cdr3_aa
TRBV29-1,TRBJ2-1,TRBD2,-,TGCAGCGTTGAATACGGCGGGAGGGCCTACAATGAGCAGTTCTTC,CSVEYGGRAYNEQFF
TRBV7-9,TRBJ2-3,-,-,TGTGCCAGCAGCCTCGAACAGGGAGTCACAGATACGCAGTATTTT,CASSLEQGVTDTQYF
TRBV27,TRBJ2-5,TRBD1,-,TGTGCCAGCAGTTCGGCGGGACAGGGCATAGAGACCCAGTACTTC,CASSSAGQGIETQYF
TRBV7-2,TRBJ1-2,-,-,TGTGCCAGCAGCAAGCGGGACACCACTTTCGGCTATGGCTACACCTTC,CASSKRDTTFGYGYTF
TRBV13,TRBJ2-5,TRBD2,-,TGTGCCAGCAGCGCGGGACTAGCGGGAGCGACCCAGTACTTC,CASSAGLAGATQYF
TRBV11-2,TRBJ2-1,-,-,TGTGCCAGCAGCTTGAAAATCCACGGGGAGCAGTTCTTC,CASSLKIHGEQFF
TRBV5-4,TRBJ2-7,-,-,TGTGCCAGCAGCTTTTTAACAGGATCCTACGAGCAGTACTTC,CASSFLTGSYEQYF
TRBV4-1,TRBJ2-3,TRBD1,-,TGCGCCAGCAGCCCGGGACAGGGGTGGACAGATACGCAGTATTTT,CASSPGQGWTDTQYF
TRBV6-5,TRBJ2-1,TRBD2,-,TGTGCCAGCAGCAGTAGGACTAGCGGGAGTAATGAGCAGTTCTTC,CASSSRTSGSNEQFF
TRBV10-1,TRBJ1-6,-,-,TGCGCCAGCAGTGAGCCCTACGGCGGGACAAAATCACCCCTCCACTTT,CASSEPYGGTKSPLHF
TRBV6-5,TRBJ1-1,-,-,TGTGCCAGCAGTTGGGGGGGCTTTAACACTGAAGCTTTCTTT,CASSWGGFNTEAFF
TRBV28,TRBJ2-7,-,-,TGTGCCAGCAGCCCAATAGGAGGCTACGAGCAGTACTTC,CASSPIGGYEQYF
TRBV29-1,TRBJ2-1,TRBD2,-,TGCAGCGTCGCCTTCATGGGTGTTAGCGGGAGGGCCTTGGATGAGCAGTTCTTC,CSVAFMGVSGRALDEQFF
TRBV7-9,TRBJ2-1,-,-,TGTGCCAGCAGCTTAGAGGCGGACTACCCCTACAATGAGCAGTTCTTC,CASSLEADYPYNEQFF
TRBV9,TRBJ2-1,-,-,TGTGCCAGCAGCGTAGTGGGCGGAGGCAATGAGCAGTTCTTC,CASSVVGGGNEQFF
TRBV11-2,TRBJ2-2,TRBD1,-,TGTGCCAGCAGCCACAGGGGGACCGGGGAGCTGTTTTTT,CASSHRGTGELFF
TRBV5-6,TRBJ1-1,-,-,TGTGCCAGCAGCTTGGCTGGGGGGGGAGTGAACACTGAAGCTTTCTTT,CASSLAGGGVNTEAFF
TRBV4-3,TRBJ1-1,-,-,TGCGCCAGCAGCCAAGATGCGGGGAACACTGAAGCTTTCTTT,CASSQDAGNTEAFF
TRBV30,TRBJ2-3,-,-,TGTGCCTGGAGTGATACATTCACAGATACGCAGTATTTT,CAWSDTFTDTQYF
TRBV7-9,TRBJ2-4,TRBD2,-,TGTGCCAGCAGCTTAGGAGGGGGACTAGAAAACATTCAGTACTTC,CASSLGGGLENIQYF
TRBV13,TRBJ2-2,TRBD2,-,TGTGCCAGCAGCTCTAGCGGGATGAACACCGGGGAGCTGTTTTTT,CASSSSGMNTGELFF
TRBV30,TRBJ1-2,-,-,TGTGCCTGGAGCGCCGAAGGTGGCTACACCTTC,CAWSAEGGYTF
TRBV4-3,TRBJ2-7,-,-,TGCGCCAGCAGCCGGAACGGGGGGCCCGGCGAGCAGTACTTC,CASSRNGGPGEQYF
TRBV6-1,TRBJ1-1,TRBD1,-,TGTGCCAGCAGTGGGGACAGGGGGGTAGACACTGAAGCTTTCTTT,CASSGDRGVDTEAFF
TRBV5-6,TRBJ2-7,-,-,TGTGCCAGCAGTTCCGGGAAGAGCTACGAGCAGTACTTC,CASSSGKSYEQYF
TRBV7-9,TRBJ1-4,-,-,TGTGCCAGCAGCCGGACGGTTGCAACTAATGAAAAACTGTTTTTT,CASSRTVATNEKLFF
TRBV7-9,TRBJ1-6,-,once,TGTGCCAGCAGCTCGGAAGATCTCTCACCCCTCCACTTT,CASSSEDLSPLHF
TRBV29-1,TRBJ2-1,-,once,TGCAGCGTAGACACGGCGAACTACAATGAGCAGTTCTTC,CSVDTANYNEQFF
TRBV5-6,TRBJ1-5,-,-,TGTGCCAGCAGCTTGGCGGGTGGGGGTCAGCCCCAGCATTTT,CASSLAGGGQPQHF
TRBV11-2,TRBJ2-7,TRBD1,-,TGTGCCAGCAGCCCGGGACAGGGGGCGGGCGAGCAGTACTTC,CASSPGQGAGEQYF
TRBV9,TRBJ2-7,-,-,TGTGCCAGCAGCGTAGAGGCTGGGCGCAGCGAGCAGTACTTC,CASSVEAGRSEQYF
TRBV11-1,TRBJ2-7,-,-,TGTGCCAGCAGCTTTGGGGGGGCCGGGTACGAGCAGTACTTC,CASSFGGAGYEQYF
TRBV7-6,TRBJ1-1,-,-,TGTGCCAGCAGCTTATTAAAGACAGGCAACACTGAAGCTTTCTTT,CASSLLKTGNTEAFF
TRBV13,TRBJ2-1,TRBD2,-,TGTGCCAGCAGCTTTTCCCCCACTAGCGGGGTAAGGGGCAATGAGCAGTTCTTC,CASSFSPTSGVRGNEQFF
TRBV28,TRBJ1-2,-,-,TGTGCCAGCAGTAGGATAGGATACTATGGCTACACCTTC,CASSRIGYYGYTF
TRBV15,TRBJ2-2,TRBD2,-,TGTGCCACCAGCGGACAGACTAGCGGGACTGAATTGTACACCGGGGAGCTGTTTTTT,CATSGQTSGTELYTGELFF
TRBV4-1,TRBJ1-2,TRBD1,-,TGCGCCAGCAGCCAGAAGACAGGGGGCTGGGGCTACACCTTC,CASSQKTGGWGYTF